This entry lists 20 T cell receptor beta chains sequenced from one sample in a study of shared clonotypes between healthy human individuals. Data came from immunoSEQ multiplex PCR; TCRdb stores just in-frame clones and leaves some out. The sample has around 500,000 clones, around 85% seen once. The sample taken for sequencing was PBMCs. The source of these receptors is a woman aged 40 to 55 in good health. Some clones in this sample may be carry-over from other donors' samples.

CDR3 residues: CASTLAANEQFF. The DNA for the CDR3 is TGTGCCAGCACCCTAGCGGCCAATGAGCAGTTCTTC. The rearrangement links TRBV6-1 to TRBJ2-1; 7 nucleotides line up with TRBD2. J lost 6 bases, V lost 7 bases, and 3 bases had no gene match. This CDR3 comprises 12 residues. CDR1 MNHNS and CDR2 SASEGT come from the germline V gene.

The chain combines TRBV29-1 with TRBJ2-7; no reliable D call. V was cut by 1 base and J by 2 bases, with 6 bases left in between. The CDR3 consists of 12 residues. CDR1 is SQVTM and CDR2 is ANQGSEA in the germline V gene. The CDR3 reads CSVEVRTYEQYF. The CDR3 nucleotides read TGCAGCGTTGAAGTTAGAACCTACGAGCAGTACTTC.

This clone showed up just once. The V and J genes are TRBV20-1 and TRBJ2-1, with 8 bases lining up with TRBD2. CDR1 and CDR2 (germline): DFQATT, SNEGSKA (reference sequence). The CDR3 is 10 amino acids. V was clipped by 2 bases and J by 13 bases; unmatched bases: 1. The CDR3 bases are TGCAGTGCTAGACGGGAGGGCCAGTTCTTC. This translates into CSARREGQFF.

The J gene is TRBJ2-5, the V gene TRBV29-1, with TRBD1 matching over 9 bases. This CDR3 comprises 20 residues. Trimming removed 3 bases from V and 2 bases from J; junction bases left unmatched: 22. Per the germline V gene, CDR1 is SQVTM and CDR2 is ANQGSEA. As DNA, the CDR3 is TGCAGCGTTGAGATCCTCCGGTCGATCTTTGGACAGGGGTCACAAGAGACCCAGTACTTC. Protein sequence: CSVEILRSIFGQGSQETQYF.

The chain employs TRBV7-2 and TRBJ2-1, with D possibly matching TRBD2 (5 bases). CDR3 length: 14 amino acids. Germline V gene lookup returns CDR1 SGHTA and CDR2 FQGNSA. The ends were cut back, 4 bases at V and 5 bases at J, with 12 bases in the middle. CDR3 residues: CASSSRGLNNEQFF. The CDR3 DNA reads as TGTGCCAGCAGCTCCCGAGGGCTCAACAATGAGCAGTTCTTC.

V gene TRBV28 combines with J gene TRBJ1-4, with D perhaps TRBD1 (5 bases). This CDR3 is 12 amino acids long. From germline, CDR1 is MDHEN and CDR2 SYDVKM. Trimming left V 8 bases short and J 7 bases short, with 11 bases between. CDR3 sequence reads: CASGDPSEKLFF. DNA of the CDR3: TGTGCCAGCGGGGACCCCAGTGAAAAACTGTTTTTT.

This clone was counted between two and nine times. The chain uses TRBV11-2 and TRBJ2-5; D not certain. The CDR3 totals 12 residues. V was shortened by 5 bases and J by 0 bases, with 4 bases between the two germline ends. From germline, CDR1 is SGHAT and CDR2 FQNNGV. CDR3 nucleotide sequence: TGTGCCAGCAGCCCGTACCAAGAGACCCAGTACTTC. Amino acids: CASSPYQETQYF.

The chain is built from TRBV28 and TRBJ1-1, with a weak D call TRBD1 (5 bases). This CDR3 contains 17 residues. Trimming cost V 5 bases and J 0 bases, with 19 bases left between them. Germline values: CDR1 MDHEN, CDR2 SYDVKM. CDR3 nucleotides: TGTGCCAGCAGTCCTACTATAGGGGCGACAATGAACACTGAAGCTTTCTTT. Its translation is CASSPTIGATMNTEAFF.

V usage is TRBV25-1 and J usage is TRBJ2-2, with 7 bases identical to TRBD2. Germline-derived CDR1 and CDR2 are MGHDK and SYGVNS. CDR3 length: 15 residues. Trimming at V came to 5 bases and at J to 1 base, leaving 4 bases not matched to a gene. For the CDR3, the DNA is TGTGCCAGCAGTTGGGCTAGCGGGAACACCGGGGAGCTGTTTTTT. Encoded protein: CASSWASGNTGELFF.

The chain is built from TRBV6-6 and TRBJ2-5, with 7 bases lining up with TRBD2. The junction had 6 bases not matched to a gene; V was cut back by 2 bases and J by 0 bases. The CDR3 consists of 16 residues. CDR1 is MNHNY and CDR2 is SVGAGI in the germline V gene (reference sequence). The CDR3 loop reads CASSYPSGKDQETQYF. The CDR3 DNA follows: TGTGCCAGCAGTTACCCGAGCGGGAAAGACCAAGAGACCCAGTACTTC.

The V and J genes are TRBV6-5 and TRBJ2-5; D uncertain. The CDR3 spans 14 residues. The V and J ends lost 1 base and 2 bases respectively, with 8 bases between them. CDR1 MNHEY and CDR2 SVGAGI come from the germline V gene. The CDR3 bases are TGTGCCAGCAGTTACTTCCCACAGCAAGAGACCCAGTACTTC. Residues: CASSYFPQQETQYF.

This chain joins TRBV2 and TRBJ2-7, with 7 bases aligning to TRBD1. The CDR3 length is 14 residues. Germline V gives CDR1 SNHLY, CDR2 FYNNEI. After removal of 1 base from V and 6 bases from J, the junction contained 6 bases not matched to a gene. The CDR3 region has the DNA TGTGCCAGCAGTGAAGGCCCGACAGGGTTCGAGCAGTACTTC. This codes for CASSEGPTGFEQYF.

J is TRBJ2-5 and V is TRBV5-1; D perhaps matches TRBD1 (6 bases). The CDR3 consists of 14 residues. The ends were cut back, 4 bases at V and 1 base at J, with 11 bases in the middle. Germline CDR1 is SGHRS and CDR2 is YFSETQ. CDR3 sequence: CASSQSTGQETQYF. The CDR3 DNA follows: TGCGCCAGCAGCCAATCGACAGGCCAAGAGACCCAGTACTTC.

The V call is TRBV5-4, the J call TRBJ2-7, with 7 nucleotides matching TRBD1. The V and J ends lost 2 bases and 2 bases, in that order; junction bases with no gene match: 1. Germline CDR1 reads SGHNT; CDR2 reads YYREEE (reference sequence). This CDR3 is built from 13 residues. This CDR3 is CASSFDRAYEQYF. CDR3 bases: TGTGCCAGCAGCTTCGACAGGGCCTACGAGCAGTACTTC.

The chain uses TRBV10-3 and TRBJ2-7, with 9 bases matching TRBD2. V was pared by 6 bases and J by 0 bases, with 9 bases of the junction left unmatched. This CDR3 comprises 16 residues. Germline lookup yields CDR1 ENHRY and CDR2 SYGVKD. The CDR3 DNA reads TGTGCCATCAGCCAGGCCAGCGGGGGGAGCTCCTACGAGCAGTACTTC. It encodes CAISQASGGSSYEQYF.

The genes are TRBV5-1 and TRBJ2-3; 10 nucleotides match TRBD1. From germline, CDR1 is SGHRS and CDR2 YFSETQ. CDR3 length: 17 residues. V was pared by 0 bases and J by 2 bases, with 6 bases of the junction left unmatched. The CDR3 loop reads CASSLAPGQGNTDTQYF. The DNA for the CDR3 is TGCGCCAGCAGCTTGGCCCCGGGACAGGGGAACACAGATACGCAGTATTTT.

Turning to this clone: A read error is likely here: a far larger clone is one base away. The CDR3 here is CASRLGTVTYTQYF. The CDR3 DNA sequence: TGTGCCAGCAGGCTCGGGACCGTCACATATACGCAGTATTTT. The chain employs TRBV6-5 and TRBJ2-3; TRBD1 or TRBD2 may be the D gene (5 bases each). Per the germline V gene, CDR1 is MNHEY and CDR2 is SVGAGI. The CDR3 has 14 residues.

This clone was detected once. The chain joins TRBV5-4 to TRBJ2-7; D remains unclear. Germline V gene lookup returns CDR1 SGHNT and CDR2 YYREEE (reference sequence). The CDR3 consists of 15 residues. Trimming removed 3 bases at V and 5 bases at J, with 18 bases between. This CDR3 reads CASSSLGRVGNEQYF. CDR3 sequence (DNA): TGTGCCAGCAGCTCCCTCGGTAGGGTAGGCAACGAGCAGTACTTC.

The rearrangement joins TRBV7-2 to TRBJ1-2; D may be TRBD1 (6 bases). CDR3 length: 16 residues. Between the trimmed V and J ends, which lost 5 bases and 8 bases, there was a span of 24 bases. In germline, CDR1 is SGHTA, CDR2 FQGNSA. DNA for the CDR3: TGTGCCAGCAGCGACAACGGCTGGACAGACCTCTTCGGCTACACCTTC. This sequence encodes CASSDNGWTDLFGYTF.

In regard to this clone: The likely explanation is a read error, given a far larger clone one base away. Because the CDR3 is missing its conserved closing phenylalanine or tryptophan, this is likely a read error. This sample includes further DNA sequences coding for the same CDR3. The rearrangement links TRBV11-3 to TRBJ2-6; 7 bases match TRBD2. V lost 5 bases to trimming and J lost 2 bases; unmatched junction nucleotides: 6. This CDR3 comprises 16 residues. The germline gives CDR1 SGHNT, CDR2 YENEEA. For the CDR3, the DNA is TGTGCCAGCAGCCCTAGGGGAGGGACTGGGGCCAACGTCCTGACTCTC. It codes for CASSPRGGTGANVLTL.